This note documents a single TCR beta chain sequence. CDR3 size: 12 residues. Germline V lookup: CDR1 WSHSY, CDR2 SAAADI. V shed 10 bases and J shed 9 bases, with 16 bases lying between them. This entry belongs to a study of blood T cell repertoires in COVID-19. About the research overall: Nucleic acid was either cDNA or gDNA, and it came from T cells, B-cell-depleted T cells, or PBMCs.

This table comes from immunoSEQ multiplex PCR, and its TCRdb copy is limited to in-frame clones, with some not included. The table includes under 300,000 clones, 80% to 90% detected once. The rearrangement uses TRBV10-2 and TRBJ2-1, with D possibly being TRBD1 (6 bases). The sequenced sample consisted of peripheral blood. The clonotype was recovered from an older woman with COVID-19, enrolled during active disease. The CDR3 protein is CATEGVGTEQFF. The CDR3 DNA sequence: TGCGCCACAGAGGGGGTTGGGACTGAGCAGTTCTTC.